This record covers a single T cell receptor beta chain. Its antigen is still unknown. These data are taken from a study of identifying expanded T cells in peripheral blood. The CDR3 runs to 14 residues. Looked up from germline, CDR1 is LNHDA and CDR2 is SQIVND (reference sequence). V gave up 4 bases and J gave up 10 bases, with 19 bases separating them. Clones were sequenced by immunoSEQ multiplex PCR, and TCRdb holds only the in-frame ones, with some missing. The table shows tens of thousands of clones, with approximately 89% occurring only once. Study results and caveats: Technical replicates showed about 1.1 changed clones; around two weeks around 15; four weeks 19.

This sequence was found in a person between 18 and 75 years old in good health. The chain recombines TRBV19 with TRBJ1-1; D possibly corresponds to TRBD1 (5 bases). Sequencing input: blood. CDR3 sequence: CASSRSGPTGGAFF. The CDR3 nucleotides read TGTGCCAGTAGTAGGTCGGGGCCCACAGGAGGAGCTTTCTTT.